These 23 T cell receptor beta chains came from one sample sequenced in a study of control samples from healthy donors and cancer patients. Repertoires were generated with immunoSEQ multiplex PCR, while TCRdb's copy carries only in-frame clones and drops some. The table lists approximately 94,000 clones, about four fifths of them singletons. The specimen sequenced was PBMCs. The receptors originated from a man aged 70 or older with lung cancer.

The chain combines TRBV18 with TRBJ2-2; TRBD2 aligns across 11 bases. With V trimmed by 6 bases and J by 5 bases, 2 bases remained unmatched. CDR1 is KGHSH, CDR2 LQKENI, per germline. CDR3 size: 14 residues. CDR3 in amino acids: CASSGLAATGELFF. Here the CDR3 DNA reads TGTGCCAGCTCGGGACTAGCGGCTACCGGGGAGCTGTTTTTT.

The gene calls are TRBV25-1 and TRBJ1-1; no reliable D call. Germline-derived CDR1 and CDR2 are MGHDK and SYGVNS. V gave up 3 bases and J gave up 0 bases, with 11 bases separating them. This CDR3 contains 15 residues. CDR3 amino acids: CASSEAGSLNTEAFF. CDR3 nucleotides: TGTGCCAGCAGTGAGGCCGGCAGCTTGAACACTGAAGCTTTCTTT.

The V call is TRBV7-2, the J call TRBJ1-1; D may be TRBD1 (6 bases). Germline V lookup: CDR1 SGHTA, CDR2 FQGNSA. CDR3 length: 16 amino acids. The germline V and J ends were trimmed by 3 bases and 4 bases, with 18 bases remaining between them. The CDR3 DNA reads as TGTGCCAGCAGCTTGGTAGGGGGGGCACAGTCCACTGAAGCTTTCTTT. Residues: CASSLVGGAQSTEAFF.

The rearrangement links TRBV7-2 to TRBJ2-1; 7 bases agree with TRBD2. Losses at the gene ends were 0 bases for V and 7 bases for J; bases not matched to a gene: 6. The CDR3 consists of 15 residues. Germline CDR1 is SGHTA and CDR2 is FQGNSA. The CDR3 DNA reads as TGTGCCAGCAGCTTAGCACCCCAGGGAGGGAATGAGCAGTTCTTC. It encodes CASSLAPQGGNEQFF.

V gene TRBV4-1 combines with J gene TRBJ2-7; D is possibly TRBD2 (7 bases). V was trimmed by 4 bases and J by 2 bases, leaving 21 bases between them. CDR1 MGHRA and CDR2 YSYEKL come from the germline V gene. The CDR3 runs to 17 residues. The CDR3 is CASSPTAGAGTPYEQYF. DNA of the CDR3: TGCGCCAGCAGCCCTACGGCGGGGGCAGGCACACCCTACGAGCAGTACTTC.

This clone was found a few times. Relative to the germline gene, one junction end is altered; a read error may explain this. The J gene is TRBJ1-3, the V gene TRBV20-1; D ambiguous. There are 11 residues in the CDR3. In germline, CDR1 is DFQATT, CDR2 SNEGSKA (reference sequence). DNA of the CDR3: TGCAGTGCCAGAGTGGGAAACACCATATATTTT. Amino acid sequence: CSARVGNTIYF.

CDR3 in amino acids: CATSGDSINTDTQYF. CDR3 bases: TGTGCCACCAGTGGGGACTCCATTAACACAGATACGCAGTATTTT. The chain uses TRBV24-1 and TRBJ2-3, with D perhaps matching TRBD2 (6 bases). The CDR3 contains 15 residues. From germline, CDR1 is KGHDR and CDR2 SFDVKD. Trimming cost V 5 bases and J 2 bases, with 13 bases left between them.

The chain carries TRBV10-3 and TRBJ2-3, with 10 bases matching TRBD2. CDR1 is ENHRY, CDR2 SYGVKD, per germline. This CDR3 spans 15 amino acids. Trimming took 3 bases from V and 6 from J; bases not matched to a gene: 6. The CDR3 nucleotides are TGTGCCATCAGTGACGGGAGCGGGGGGGTGGATACGCAGTATTTT. It yields the protein CAISDGSGGVDTQYF.

On this clone itself: The sample carries other DNA sequences with the same CDR3. The J gene is TRBJ2-2, the V gene TRBV6-5, with D unclear. This CDR3 comprises 13 residues. V was shortened by 0 bases and J by 4 bases, with 3 bases between the two germline ends. From germline, CDR1 is MNHEY and CDR2 SVGAGI. The chain's CDR3 is CASSYSGTGELFF. The CDR3 bases are TGTGCCAGCAGTTACTCCGGCACCGGGGAGCTGTTTTTT.

The CDR3 DNA follows: TGTGCCAGCAGTGTATCAGGGGGGGACACTGAAGCTTTCTTT. Its translation is CASSVSGGDTEAFF. The rearrangement uses TRBV2 and TRBJ1-1, with 7 bases matching TRBD1. J gave up 3 bases and V 4 bases, and 5 bases lay outside the gene matches. Germline values: CDR1 SNHLY, CDR2 FYNNEI. This CDR3 has 14 amino acids.

The rearrangement joins TRBV19 to TRBJ1-5; possibly TRBD1 for D (5 bases). Germline V gene lookup returns CDR1 LNHDA and CDR2 SQIVND (reference sequence). CDR3 length equals 14 residues. Trimming left V 3 bases short and J 4 bases short, with 10 bases between. This CDR3 reads CASSMRGVNQPQHF. In DNA form, the CDR3 reads TGTGCCAGTAGTATGAGAGGGGTGAATCAGCCCCAGCATTTT.

The gene calls are TRBV6-1 and TRBJ1-6, with 8 bases identical to TRBD1. The CDR3 runs to 16 residues. The ends lost 3 bases at V and 7 bases at J; junction bases unmatched: 8. Germline CDR1 is MNHNS and CDR2 is SASEGT. The CDR3 here is CASSDPGQGGNSPLHF. The CDR3 bases are TGTGCCAGCAGTGACCCAGGACAGGGCGGAAATTCACCCCTCCACTTT.

V usage is TRBV18 and J usage is TRBJ2-3; D gene unclear. The CDR3 is 11 residues long. CDR1 is KGHSH and CDR2 is LQKENI in the germline V gene. The V end was cut by 8 bases, the J end by 3 bases, with 6 bases between. CDR3 in amino acids: CASRKTDTQYF. In DNA form, the CDR3 reads TGTGCCAGCCGAAAAACAGATACGCAGTATTTT.

This chain uses TRBV5-8 with TRBJ2-7, with TRBD2 matching over 10 bases. With 4 bases clipped from V and 5 bases from J, the junction kept 9 bases outside the gene matches. Germline V gene data show CDR1 as SGHTS and CDR2 as YDEGEE. The CDR3 consists of 15 residues. The CDR3 sequence is CASSPGVGTSDEQYF. For the CDR3, the DNA is TGTGCCAGCAGCCCGGGGGTGGGGACTAGCGACGAGCAGTACTTC.

The chain employs TRBV5-4 and TRBJ1-2, with D hard to call. Trimming took off 4 bases at V and 5 bases at J, with 12 bases between the two ends. The germline gives CDR1 SGHNT, CDR2 YYREEE (reference sequence). This CDR3 spans 13 amino acids. CDR3 bases: TGTGCCAGCAGCCCCCCGGGAGGGTATGGCTACACCTTC. Translation: CASSPPGGYGYTF.

This clone was found once. The chain joins TRBV2 to TRBJ1-4; D gene unclear. The CDR3 runs to 14 residues. Per germline, CDR1 SNHLY and CDR2 FYNNEI. Trimming stripped 6 bases from V and 0 bases from J, with 8 bases between. CDR3 residues: CASRRLATNEKLFF. As DNA, the CDR3 is TGTGCCAGCAGGAGACTTGCAACTAATGAAAAACTGTTTTTT.

CDR3 DNA: TGTGCCAGCAGCCGGGACCCTAGCACTGAAGCTTTCTTT. Its translation is CASSRDPSTEAFF. This rearrangement joins TRBV7-9 to TRBJ1-1; TRBD1 is a possible D gene (5 bases). The CDR3 length is 13 residues. Germline CDR1 SEHNR, CDR2 FQNEAQ (reference sequence). V lost 5 bases and J 4 bases, leaving 11 bases between the germline ends.

V usage is TRBV5-1 and J usage is TRBJ1-2; tentatively, D is TRBD1 (5 bases). Germline CDR1 and CDR2: SGHRS and YFSETQ. This CDR3 has 16 amino acids. Between the trimmed V and J ends, which lost 0 bases and 4 bases, there was a span of 16 bases. The CDR3 DNA sequence: TGCGCCAGCAGCTTGGTTGTGGGGGAGAGATCCTATGGCTACACCTTC. Translating gives CASSLVVGERSYGYTF.

This clone was seen only a few times. The V call is TRBV5-6, the J call TRBJ1-6, with D hard to call. Trimming shortened V by 0 bases and J by 7 bases, and 14 bases separated the two germline ends. The CDR3 totals 16 residues. The germline CDR1 and CDR2 sequences are SGHDT and YYEEEE. DNA of the CDR3: TGTGCCAGCAGCTTGGGGTACGGAGACTGGAATTCACCCCTCCACTTT. Translating gives CASSLGYGDWNSPLHF. The full variable domain, rest sourced from reference TRBV5-6 and TRBJ1-6, is DAGVTQSPTHLIKTRGQQVTLRCSPKSGHDTVSWYQQALGQGPQFIFQYYEEEERQRGNFPDRFSGHQFPNYSSELNVNALLLGDSALYLCASSLGYGDWNSPLHFGNGTRLTVT.

This clone came up a few times. The V and J genes are TRBV6-1 and TRBJ2-7, with a weak D call TRBD1 (6 bases). This CDR3 has 16 amino acids. Germline V lookup: CDR1 MNHNS, CDR2 SASEGT. The V end lost 2 bases, the J end lost 3 bases, and 17 bases lay between the germline ends. CDR3: CASSESSGAPRYEQYF. The CDR3, as DNA: TGTGCCAGCAGTGAAAGTTCAGGGGCCCCGCGCTACGAGCAGTACTTC.

With respect to this clone: Mismatch with germline at one junction end may stem from a read error. The V gene is TRBV7-9, the J gene TRBJ2-1; 15 positions match TRBD2. The CDR3 sequence is 15 residues long. CDR1 and CDR2 from the germline V gene are SEHNR and FQNEAQ (reference sequence). The CDR3 loop reads CASSLEGLAGGNGVF. The DNA for the CDR3 is TGTGCCAGCAGCTTGGAGGGACTAGCGGGGGGAAATGGGGTCTTC.

V is TRBV27 and J is TRBJ2-7; 9 nucleotides line up with TRBD2. The germline CDR1 and CDR2 sequences are MNHEY and SMNVEV (reference sequence). J lost 2 bases, V lost 10 bases, and 12 bases had no gene match. The CDR3 is 15 residues long. CDR3 protein: CATHPVAGATYEQYF. CDR3 bases: TGTGCCACCCATCCTGTAGCGGGGGCAACCTACGAGCAGTACTTC.

The rearrangement joins TRBV19 to TRBJ1-5; maybe TRBD1 (6 bases). The germline CDR1 and CDR2 sequences are LNHDA and SQIVND (reference sequence). Trimming pared 9 bases from V and 2 bases from J, leaving 14 bases between. This CDR3 region has 14 residues. CDR3 in amino acids: CASNRESGNQPQHF. The CDR3 nucleotides are TGTGCCAGCAACAGGGAGTCGGGCAATCAGCCCCAGCATTTT.